These T cell receptor beta chains were read from a single sample in a study of beta chain features in type 1 diabetes. Repertoires were generated with immunoSEQ multiplex PCR, while TCRdb's copy carries only in-frame clones and drops some. The sample shows 250,000 or so clones, 25% to 30% of them seen only once. Input material: central memory CD4+ T cells from blood. These TCRs come from a man younger than 40 in good health. CDR3s include the opening cysteine and the closing phenylalanine or tryptophan. Fields, in order: V gene, D gene, clone size, J gene, CDR3 protein, CDR3 DNA. D genes are given only for firm matches. The listing skips clone size in some rows; elsewhere it reads once, few, many or a size class.

V gene: TRBV7-2; D gene: NA; clone size: NA; J gene: TRBJ2-7; CDR3 protein: CASSLKTYEQYF; CDR3 DNA: TGTGCCAGCAGCTTGAAGACCTACGAGCAGTACTTC
V gene: TRBV29-1; D gene: NA; clone size: NA; J gene: TRBJ2-3; CDR3 protein: CSGREDTQYF; CDR3 DNA: TGCAGCGGAAGGGAGGATACGCAGTATTTT
V gene: TRBV5-4; D gene: NA; clone size: NA; J gene: TRBJ2-7; CDR3 protein: CASSPSGVSYEQYF; CDR3 DNA: TGTGCCAGCAGCCCCAGTGGCGTGAGCTACGAGCAGTACTTC
V gene: TRBV4-1; D gene: NA; clone size: NA; J gene: TRBJ2-7; CDR3 protein: CARRPAYEQYF; CDR3 DNA: TGCGCCCGACGTCCCGCCTACGAGCAGTACTTC
V gene: TRBV28; D gene: NA; clone size: NA; J gene: TRBJ2-7; CDR3 protein: CASSPGTASYEQYF; CDR3 DNA: TGTGCCAGCAGTCCCGGGACGGCATCCTACGAGCAGTACTTC
V gene: TRBV7-2; D gene: NA; clone size: few; J gene: TRBJ2-7; CDR3 protein: CASSLYINVGSYEQYF; CDR3 DNA: TGTGCCAGCAGCCTATACATTAATGTGGGCTCCTACGAGCAGTACTTC
V gene: TRBV7-9; D gene: NA; clone size: few; J gene: TRBJ2-2; CDR3 protein: CASSVLQMNTGELFF; CDR3 DNA: TGTGCCAGCAGCGTCCTCCAAATGAACACCGGGGAGCTGTTTTTT
V gene: TRBV7-9; D gene: NA; clone size: NA; J gene: TRBJ1-1; CDR3 protein: CASSLANGEAFF; CDR3 DNA: TGTGCCAGCAGCTTAGCGAATGGGGAAGCTTTCTTT
V gene: TRBV25-1; D gene: TRBD2; clone size: few; J gene: TRBJ2-1; CDR3 protein: CASRRPLAGGNEQFF; CDR3 DNA: TGTGCCAGCAGGCGTCCTCTAGCGGGAGGCAATGAGCAGTTCTTC
V gene: TRBV5-1; D gene: NA; clone size: NA; J gene: TRBJ2-1; CDR3 protein: CASSLKGQLRSDEQFF; CDR3 DNA: TGCGCCAGCAGCCTTAAAGGACAGCTTCGATCGGATGAGCAGTTCTTC
V gene: TRBV5-1; D gene: NA; clone size: few; J gene: TRBJ2-3; CDR3 protein: CASSLNSGSTDTQYF; CDR3 DNA: TGCGCCAGCTCCCTCAATAGCGGCTCCACAGATACGCAGTATTTT
V gene: TRBV30; D gene: NA; clone size: NA; J gene: TRBJ2-2; CDR3 protein: CAWSAREELFF; CDR3 DNA: TGTGCCTGGAGCGCCCGTGAGGAGCTGTTTTTT
V gene: TRBV4-3; D gene: TRBD1; clone size: NA; J gene: TRBJ2-3; CDR3 protein: CASSQEAPRDREPDTQYF; CDR3 DNA: TGCGCCAGCAGCCAAGAGGCCCCCCGGGACAGGGAACCAGATACGCAGTATTTT
V gene: TRBV7-9; D gene: NA; clone size: NA; J gene: TRBJ1-6; CDR3 protein: CASSLAQGSTPLHF; CDR3 DNA: TGTGCCAGCAGCTTAGCGCAGGGTTCAACACCCCTCCACTTT
V gene: TRBV7-6; D gene: TRBD1; clone size: few; J gene: TRBJ2-5; CDR3 protein: CATALKDRQETQYF; CDR3 DNA: TGTGCCACCGCCCTAAAGGACAGGCAAGAGACCCAGTACTTC
V gene: TRBV6-5; D gene: NA; clone size: NA; J gene: TRBJ1-1; CDR3 protein: CASSWSQGGTEAFF; CDR3 DNA: TGTGCCAGCAGTTGGTCGCAGGGTGGCACTGAAGCTTTCTTT
V gene: TRBV5-1; D gene: NA; clone size: few; J gene: TRBJ2-7; CDR3 protein: CASSLGFGDYEQYF; CDR3 DNA: TGCGCCAGCAGCTTGGGATTTGGAGACTACGAGCAGTACTTC
V gene: TRBV30; D gene: NA; clone size: NA; J gene: TRBJ2-3; CDR3 protein: CAWSRLATDTQYF; CDR3 DNA: TGTGCCTGGAGTAGGTTAGCTACAGATACGCAGTATTTT
V gene: TRBV5-1; D gene: NA; clone size: NA; J gene: TRBJ2-1; CDR3 protein: CASSLERIYNEQFF; CDR3 DNA: TGCGCCAGCAGCTTGGAGAGAATCTACAATGAGCAGTTCTTC
V gene: TRBV5-1; D gene: NA; clone size: NA; J gene: TRBJ1-1; CDR3 protein: CASSFKENTEAFF; CDR3 DNA: TGCGCCAGCAGCTTCAAGGAGAACACTGAAGCTTTCTTT
V gene: TRBV5-1; D gene: NA; clone size: once; J gene: TRBJ1-1; CDR3 protein: CASSLVVNTEAFF; CDR3 DNA: TGCGCCAGCAGCTTGGTTGTGAACACTGAAGCTTTCTTT
V gene: TRBV30; D gene: NA; clone size: NA; J gene: TRBJ1-2; CDR3 protein: CAWSVVAGQVYGYTF; CDR3 DNA: TGTGCCTGGAGTGTAGTAGCGGGGCAGGTCTATGGCTACACCTTC
V gene: TRBV29-1; D gene: TRBD1; clone size: few; J gene: TRBJ2-5; CDR3 protein: CSAGTVQETQYF; CDR3 DNA: TGCAGCGCCGGGACAGTCCAAGAGACCCAGTACTTC
V gene: TRBV2; D gene: NA; clone size: NA; J gene: TRBJ2-3; CDR3 protein: CASSGRRGRQGTDTQYF; CDR3 DNA: TGTGCCAGCAGTGGCCGTAGAGGGCGGCAAGGGACAGATACGCAGTATTTT
V gene: TRBV29-1; D gene: NA; clone size: NA; J gene: TRBJ2-3; CDR3 protein: CSVDWVTADTQYF; CDR3 DNA: TGCAGCGTTGATTGGGTTACGGCAGATACGCAGTATTTT
V gene: TRBV7-2; D gene: TRBD1; clone size: NA; J gene: TRBJ2-1; CDR3 protein: CASSSDRGSYNEQFF; CDR3 DNA: TGTGCCAGCAGCTCCGACAGGGGGTCCTACAATGAGCAGTTCTTC
V gene: TRBV5-5; D gene: NA; clone size: few; J gene: TRBJ2-3; CDR3 protein: CASSLDIGGTQYF; CDR3 DNA: TGTGCCAGCAGCTTGGACATAGGGGGTACGCAGTATTTT
V gene: TRBV7-9; D gene: NA; clone size: few; J gene: TRBJ2-1; CDR3 protein: CASSLETTEQFF; CDR3 DNA: TGTGCCAGCAGCTTAGAGACGACCGAGCAGTTCTTC
V gene: TRBV29-1; D gene: TRBD2; clone size: NA; J gene: TRBJ2-5; CDR3 protein: CSVEEAGGRGETQYF; CDR3 DNA: TGCAGCGTTGAAGAAGCGGGGGGCAGGGGAGAGACCCAGTACTTC
V gene: TRBV7-9; D gene: NA; clone size: NA; J gene: TRBJ2-1; CDR3 protein: CASSLLPADNEQFF; CDR3 DNA: TGTGCCAGCAGCTTATTACCTGCAGACAATGAGCAGTTCTTC
V gene: TRBV25-1; D gene: NA; clone size: few; J gene: TRBJ1-6; CDR3 protein: CASRQPGGGALHF; CDR3 DNA: TGTGCCAGCAGGCAACCGGGAGGGGGGGCCCTCCACTTT